These T cell receptor beta chains were read from a single sample in a study of control samples from healthy donors and cancer patients. Assay: immunoSEQ multiplex PCR; the TCRdb copy retains only in-frame clones and omits some. The sample lists around 74,000 clones, approximately 92% occurring once. The sequencing input was blood. The receptors here all came from a woman aged 55-70 years in good health. Each CDR3 is given with its conserved first and last residue. The D gene is left open where the match is weak. Size is stated for part of the rows, as once, few or many counts, or as a class when the clone is expanded.

v_call	j_call	d_call	clone_size	cdr3_nt	cdr3_aa
TRBV7-8	TRBJ1-6	-	-	TGTGCCAGCAGCTTTGGGGTTAGCTCCTATAATTCACCCCTCCACTTT	CASSFGVSSYNSPLHF
TRBV28	TRBJ1-4	-	-	TGTGCCAGCAGAATGGGGGGGACTCTTTTGGAAAAACTGTTTTTT	CASRMGGTLLEKLFF
TRBV5-1	TRBJ2-5	TRBD2	once	TGCGCCAGCAGCTTGGGGTCTAGCGGGAGGGGAGAGACCCAGTACTTC	CASSLGSSGRGETQYF
TRBV14	TRBJ1-1	-	-	TGTGCCAGCAGCCAAGATCCAAGGGCGGCTTTCTTT	CASSQDPRAAFF
TRBV2	TRBJ2-3	TRBD2	once	TGTGCCAGCAGTGATATAGCGGGACAATCAGATACGCAGTATTTT	CASSDIAGQSDTQYF
TRBV5-1	TRBJ1-1	-	-	TGCGCCAGCAGATTCGGAGGTTTTGGCACTGAAGCTTTCTTT	CASRFGGFGTEAFF
TRBV5-1	TRBJ1-1	-	-	TGCGCCAGCAGCTTGGAGGTCGTCACTGAAGCTTTCTTT	CASSLEVVTEAFF
TRBV7-8	TRBJ2-2	-	-	TGTGCCAGCAGCTTTAGCCCTGCAGGGGAAAACACCGGGGAGCTGTTTTTT	CASSFSPAGENTGELFF
TRBV20-1	TRBJ2-7	-	-	TGCAGTGCTAGTCAGCTTCGCGAGCAGTACTTC	CSASQLREQYF
TRBV27	TRBJ2-1	-	once	TGTGCCAGCAGTTCAAGTGGGAGGTACTACAATGAGCAGTTCTTC	CASSSSGRYYNEQFF
TRBV6-5	TRBJ1-6	TRBD1	-	TGTGCCAGCAGTTACGGGGACAGGGGGCGATCACCCCTCCACTTT	CASSYGDRGRSPLHF
TRBV7-8	TRBJ2-7	-	-	TGTGCCAGCAGCCGTCCCAGGGGGGGGGACGAGCAGTACTTC	CASSRPRGGDEQYF
TRBV19	TRBJ2-1	-	-	TGTGCCAGTAGTAAGGGGTATGAGCAGTTCTTC	CASSKGYEQFF
TRBV11-2	TRBJ2-3	-	-	TGTGCCAGCAGCTTAGTTACAGCTACGCAGTATTTT	CASSLVTATQYF
TRBV7-2	TRBJ2-2	-	-	TGTGCCAGCAGCTCGACAGTTAGCGGGGAGCTGTTTTTT	CASSSTVSGELFF
TRBV7-9	TRBJ2-5	-	-	TGTGCCAGCACTCGATCGGGAGCTCAAGAGACCCAGTACTTC	CASTRSGAQETQYF
TRBV27	TRBJ2-1	TRBD2	few	TGTGCCAGCAGTCTGAGCGGGAGCTCCTACAATGAGCAGTTCTTC	CASSLSGSSYNEQFF
TRBV11-3	TRBJ2-1	TRBD2	-	TGTGCCAGCAGCCCGAGGGGCGGGAGAGGGAATGAGCAGTTCTTC	CASSPRGGRGNEQFF
TRBV11-2	TRBJ2-1	TRBD2	-	TGTGCCAGCAGCCGAGGACTAGCGGACTACAATGAGCAGTTCTTC	CASSRGLADYNEQFF
TRBV9	TRBJ1-1	-	-	TGTGCCAGCAGCGTTTTTGGAGAAACCACTGAAGCTTTCTTT	CASSVFGETTEAFF
TRBV5-1	TRBJ1-2	TRBD1	-	TGCGCCAGCAGCTTAGGACAGGGGTTGGGCTACACCTTC	CASSLGQGLGYTF
TRBV5-1	TRBJ2-3	TRBD2	-	TGCGCCAGCAGCTTCTCCCTTCTCCTTCGAGCGGGAGAGATAGATACGCAGTATTTT	CASSFSLLLRAGEIDTQYF
TRBV30	TRBJ1-5	-	few	TGTGCCTGGAGTGTACAGGGCGAAGAGCCCCAGCATTTT	CAWSVQGEEPQHF
TRBV7-8	TRBJ1-1	-	-	TGTGCCAGCAGCTTAGCGCGGGGGCGGAACACTGAAGCTTTCTTT	CASSLARGRNTEAFF
TRBV21-1	TRBJ1-1	-	-	TGTGCCAGCAGCAAATTTTGCACAATCAATCACCTGAACACTGAAGCTTTCTTT	CASSKFCTINHLNTEAFF
TRBV5-1	TRBJ1-1	-	-	TGCGCCAGCAGCTTGGCAGGGAGGCAGAACACTGAAGCTTTCTTT	CASSLAGRQNTEAFF
TRBV10-3	TRBJ1-1	TRBD1	-	TGTGCCATCAGTAGGGGACAGGGTGACACTGAAGCTTTCTTT	CAISRGQGDTEAFF
TRBV30	TRBJ1-6	TRBD1	-	TGTGCCTGGAGGAGGGGGACAGGGAATTCCCATAATTCACCCCTCCACTTT	CAWRRGTGNSHNSPLHF